This T cell receptor beta chain was identified during a study of cytomegalovirus exposure and HLA in healthy donors. The primer mix had 60 Vbeta and 13 Jbeta primers. The data were produced by immunoSEQ multiplex PCR, yet TCRdb's version contains in-frame clones alone and is incomplete. The sample carries 90,000 to 120,000 clones, roughly 80% recorded once. V lost 2 bases, J lost 4 bases, and 3 bases stayed unmatched. Germline-derived CDR1 and CDR2 are SGHRS and YFSETQ. The CDR3 has 14 residues. The sample comprised PBMCs. The chain combines TRBV5-1 with TRBJ1-1; 9 nucleotides match TRBD1. The receptor's source is a young man in good health and CMV-seronegative. The DNA of the CDR3 is TGCGCCAGCAGCTTACAGGACAGGGGCACTGAAGCTTTCTTT. This sequence encodes CASSLQDRGTEAFF.